Presented here are 8 T cell receptor beta chains from one specimen sequenced in a study of cytomegalovirus exposure and HLA in healthy donors (dated by TCRdb to 2015 to 2018). The library relied on the immunoSEQ multiplex PCR assay. The multiplex PCR relied on a mix of 60 forward primers for TCR Vbeta segments and 13 reverse primers for TCR Jbeta segments. TCRdb provides this immuneACCESS table in a form limited to in-frame rearrangements. Some clones are lacking; in checked studies, under half of them reflect an unresolved V gene, and why the rest are absent is not known. Within this sample are roughly 200,000 clones, with 9.5% of them counted one time only. The ten largest clones take up over 1% of the sample. The sequenced sample was PBMCs. The receptors shown here come from a woman in her 30s in good health and CMV-seropositive.

The chain combines TRBV19 with TRBJ1-2; maybe TRBD1 (5 bases). The CDR3 extends over 14 amino acids. V lost 6 bases and J lost 3, with 14 bases in between. Germline-derived CDR1 and CDR2 are LNHDA and SQIVND (reference sequence). CDR3 in DNA: TGTGCCAGTAGCACGATTCAGGGTGACTATGGCTACACCTTC. Its translation is CASSTIQGDYGYTF.

The table lists this clone with a few counts. This chain joins TRBV5-3 and TRBJ2-1; D is uncertain. TRBV5-3 is an ORF; its function is uncertain. This CDR3 is 12 amino acids long. V was cut by 3 bases and J by 3 bases, with 4 bases left in between. CDR3 bases: TGTGCCAGAAGCTACGGCTACAATGAGCAGTTCTTC. Its protein is CARSYGYNEQFF.

This clone was counted between two and nine times. The chain is built from TRBV5-6 and TRBJ2-7; perhaps TRBD1 as D (6 bases). This CDR3 contains 14 residues. Germline V lookup: CDR1 SGHDT, CDR2 YYEEEE. V gave up 2 bases and J gave up 3 bases, with 12 bases separating them. The CDR3 region has the DNA TGTGCCAGCAGCTTCGGGACATGGGGCTACGAGCAGTACTTC. Amino acids: CASSFGTWGYEQYF.

This clone came up a few times. The CDR3 DNA follows: TGTGCCAGTAGTCCCGGACAGGGGGCAATTGGAAACACCATATATTTT. This translates into CASSPGQGAIGNTIYF. The chain recombines TRBV19 with TRBJ1-3, with TRBD1 matching 11 bases. Germline V gene data show CDR1 as LNHDA and CDR2 as SQIVND (reference sequence). This CDR3 comprises 16 residues. V was clipped by 5 bases and J by 3 bases; unmatched bases: 6.

This clone was counted only a few times. The rearrangement links TRBV6-5 to TRBJ1-1; D is possibly TRBD1 (5 bases). CDR3 length: 15 amino acids. Trimming cost V 0 bases and J 1 base, with 9 bases left between them. The germline gives CDR1 MNHEY, CDR2 SVGAGI. The CDR3 DNA follows: TGTGCCAGCAGTTACTCGACAAGGGGGAACACTGAAGCTTTCTTT. It yields the protein CASSYSTRGNTEAFF.

The table lists this clone with a few counts. The chain recombines TRBV10-3 with TRBJ2-3; tentatively, D is TRBD2 (6 bases). Per the germline V gene, CDR1 is ENHRY and CDR2 is SYGVKD. Between the trimmed V and J ends, which lost 2 bases and 3 bases, there was a span of 9 bases. CDR3 length: 14 residues. The CDR3 nucleotides read TGTGCCATCAGTGAGCCGAGCGGGACAGATACGCAGTATTTT. This codes for CAISEPSGTDTQYF.

V usage is TRBV5-1 and J usage is TRBJ1-5; D may be TRBD1 (5 bases). The CDR3 sequence is 15 residues long. Germline V gene lookup returns CDR1 SGHRS and CDR2 YFSETQ. V was shortened by 0 bases and J by 5 bases, with 12 bases between the two germline ends. For the CDR3, the DNA is TGCGCCAGCAGCTTGGCCAGCGGGGGGGATCAGCCCCAGCATTTT. It specifies CASSLASGGDQPQHF.

CDR3 loop: CASSVSPDSVQETQYF. The CDR3 DNA reads as TGTGCCAGCAGCGTTAGTCCGGACAGCGTCCAAGAGACCCAGTACTTC. This chain links TRBV9 with TRBJ2-5, with a weak D call TRBD1 (6 bases). Trimming pared 2 bases from V and 1 base from J, leaving 15 bases between. The germline gives CDR1 SGDLS, CDR2 YYNGEE. This CDR3 region has 16 residues.